The clone carrying this T cell receptor (beta chain) has a handful of counts. Produced via immunoSEQ multiplex PCR; TCRdb's table is partial and in-frame only. The sample has about 2.4 million clones, just over 90% seen once. This specimen belongs to a study of shared clonotypes between healthy human individuals. Germline V gives CDR1 SNHLY, CDR2 FYNNEI. The CDR3 covers 11 residues. Trimming cost V 6 bases and J 9 bases, with 9 bases left between them. The clonotype was recovered from a man between 18 and 29 years old in good health. The chain recombines TRBV2 with TRBJ2-1; D is ambiguous. The source material was naive CD4+ T cells sorted from blood. Subset here: CD45RA+ positively selected. The CDR3: CASSGLGEQFF. The CDR3 DNA reads as TGTGCCAGCAGCGGCCTGGGTGAGCAGTTCTTC.